This passage covers 26 T cell receptor beta chains from one sample sequenced in a study of STAT5B mutations in CD4+ large granular lymphocyte leukemia. The protocol was immunoSEQ multiplex PCR, while the TCRdb copy is restricted to in-frame clones and leaves out a portion. The repertoire holds roughly 30,000 clones, about two thirds seen once, with 1.5% to 2% in the top ten. Sequencing input: CD4+ T cells from blood buffy coats. These receptors originate from a human donor in good health.

This clone has a handful of counts. This chain connects TRBV4-2 to TRBJ2-6; D gene unclear. The germline V gene encodes CDR1 LGHNA and CDR2 YNFKEQ. V was clipped by 5 bases and J by 0 bases, with 14 bases between them. The CDR3 is 17 residues long. The CDR3 bases are TGTGCCAGCAGCACTGGAGTATACCTCTCTGGGGCCAACGTCCTGACTTTC. Translation: CASSTGVYLSGANVLTF.

The chain couples TRBV5-4 to TRBJ2-3; D gene uncertain. CDR3 length: 12 residues. Germline assignment: CDR1 SGHNT and CDR2 YYREEE (reference sequence). Trimming took off 2 bases at V and 5 bases at J, with 6 bases between the two ends. In nucleotides, the CDR3 is TGTGCCAGCAGCTTACACGGAGATACGCAGTATTTT. Translated: CASSLHGDTQYF.

The chain carries TRBV19 and TRBJ2-7; D may be TRBD1 (5 bases). Germline V lookup: CDR1 LNHDA, CDR2 SQIVND (reference sequence). Trimming removed 4 bases from V and 5 bases from J, with 12 bases in between. There are 13 residues in the CDR3. Written as DNA, the CDR3 is TGTGCCAGTAGTAATCAGGGTTTGAACGAGCAGTACTTC. Its protein product is CASSNQGLNEQYF.

J is TRBJ1-6 and V is TRBV18, with a weak D call TRBD1 (5 bases). CDR1 and CDR2 from the germline V gene are KGHSH and LQKENI. The germline V and J ends were trimmed by 2 bases and 0 bases, with 11 bases remaining between them. The CDR3 loop spans 17 amino acids. The CDR3 sequence: CASSPTGPSSYNSPLHF. DNA for the CDR3: TGTGCCAGCTCACCAACAGGACCGAGCTCCTATAATTCACCCCTCCACTTT.

V gene TRBV13 combines with J gene TRBJ1-1, with D tentatively TRBD1 (5 bases). With 5 bases removed from V and 7 bases from J, the gap between germline ends came to 11 bases. The CDR3 is 12 amino acids. Per germline, CDR1 PRHDT and CDR2 FYEKMQ (reference sequence). In DNA form, the CDR3 reads TGTGCCAGCAGCATCAGGGCCTTTGAAGCTTTCTTT. Residues: CASSIRAFEAFF.

This clone was recorded a few times. This chain connects TRBV10-3 to TRBJ2-2; a possible D gene is TRBD2 (5 bases). V lost 0 bases and J 5 bases, leaving 7 bases between the germline ends. The germline CDR1 and CDR2 sequences are ENHRY and SYGVKD. The CDR3 sequence is 14 residues long. The CDR3 DNA is TGTGCCATCAGTGAGTCCCGGGATACCGGGGAGCTGTTTTTT. Amino acid sequence: CAISESRDTGELFF.

This rearrangement joins TRBV7-2 to TRBJ2-1, with D possibly being TRBD2 (5 bases). CDR3 length equals 16 residues. The germline V gene has CDR1 SGHTA and CDR2 FQGNSA. V was clipped by 7 bases and J by 0 bases, with 16 bases between them. CDR3 DNA: TGTGCCAGCACCCCGAGGGTGATCGGCTCCTACAATGAGCAGTTCTTC. Protein sequence: CASTPRVIGSYNEQFF.

The V gene is TRBV5-1, the J gene TRBJ2-3, with D uncertain. Germline V CDR1 and CDR2: SGHRS, YFSETQ. This CDR3 contains 15 residues. V lost 2 bases to trimming and J lost 7 bases, with 17 bases between them. The CDR3 DNA is TGCGCCAGCAGCTTCAACCCTGGCCTGACCTATACGCAGTATTTT. Residues: CASSFNPGLTYTQYF.

The chain combines TRBV14 with TRBJ2-1; D perhaps matches TRBD2 (6 bases). The germline gives CDR1 SGHDN, CDR2 FVKESK. V lost 1 base to trimming and J lost 4 bases, with 8 bases between them. The CDR3 is 14 residues long. The CDR3 nucleotides are TGTGCCAGCAGCCAAGTGAGCGGGTACAATGAGCAGTTCTTC. It encodes CASSQVSGYNEQFF.

The V gene is TRBV7-3, the J gene TRBJ2-5, with 10 bases that match TRBD2. The length of the CDR3 is 16 residues. The germline V gene encodes CDR1 SGHTA and CDR2 FQGTGA. The V gene end was trimmed by 2 bases and the J gene end by 5 bases; junction bases not matched to a gene: 8. CDR3 sequence reads: CASSLPSGGLGETQYF. CDR3 sequence (DNA): TGTGCCAGCAGCTTACCTAGCGGGGGCTTGGGGGAGACCCAGTACTTC.

V usage is TRBV20-1 and J usage is TRBJ2-7; D possibly corresponds to TRBD1 (5 bases). There are 11 residues in the CDR3. V lost 5 bases, J lost 2 bases, and 7 bases lay in between. CDR1 is DFQATT, CDR2 SNEGSKA, per germline (reference sequence). CDR3 nucleotide sequence: TGCAGTGCTGAGGACACCTACGAGCAGTACTTC. Protein: CSAEDTYEQYF.

This clone came up a few times. The chain uses TRBV2 and TRBJ2-7; TRBD1 is a possible D gene (6 bases). Looked up from germline, CDR1 is SNHLY and CDR2 is FYNNEI. The V gene lost 2 bases and the J gene lost 4 bases, with 12 bases spanning the gap. CDR3 size: 14 residues. The CDR3 spells CASSEFSGEYEQYF. As DNA, the CDR3 is TGTGCCAGCAGTGAATTTTCAGGGGAATACGAGCAGTACTTC.

The V call is TRBV15, the J call TRBJ2-5; possible D gene TRBD2, 7 bases. Germline CDR1 LNHNV, CDR2 YYDKDF (reference sequence). The CDR3 length is 15 residues. V lost 0 bases, J lost 4 bases, and 12 bases lay in between. The CDR3 nucleotides are TGTGCCACCAGCAGAGACGGGGGAGGGGGAGAGACCCAGTACTTC. Encoded protein: CATSRDGGGGETQYF.

The chain couples TRBV6-5 to TRBJ2-7; tentative D call: TRBD2 (5 bases). Germline V lookup: CDR1 MNHEY, CDR2 SVGAGI. Trimming removed 2 bases from V and 2 bases from J, with 13 bases in between. The CDR3 sequence is 15 residues long. CDR3 nucleotide sequence: TGTGCCAGCAGTTACGATTACGGGGAAACCTACGAGCAGTACTTC. Translating it yields CASSYDYGETYEQYF.

The V and J genes are TRBV5-6 and TRBJ1-4; no firm D call. The CDR3 runs to 14 residues. The germline V gene encodes CDR1 SGHDT and CDR2 YYEEEE. Trimming removed 2 bases at V and 8 bases at J, with 13 bases between. The CDR3 here is CASSFLAGGEKLFF. DNA of the CDR3: TGTGCCAGCAGCTTTCTCGCGGGAGGGGAAAAACTGTTTTTT.

The chain couples TRBV7-9 to TRBJ1-1; no reliable D call. The germline V gene encodes CDR1 SEHNR and CDR2 FQNEAQ (reference sequence). The length of the CDR3 is 12 residues. The V end was cut by 1 base, the J end by 4 bases, with 4 bases between. CDR3 loop: CASSLGTTEAFF. As DNA, the CDR3 is TGTGCCAGCAGCTTAGGCACCACTGAAGCTTTCTTT.

This clone was picked up a small number of times. CDR3 residues: CASSKGAVGYTF. CDR3 bases: TGTGCCAGCAGCAAAGGGGCAGTCGGCTACACCTTC. The rearrangement links TRBV21-1 to TRBJ1-2; the D call TRBD1 from the table was never checked on the DNA. TRBV21-1 is marked as a pseudogene. CDR3 size: 12 residues.

Comments on this clone: Other DNA sequences from this sample encode an identical CDR3 as well. The rearrangement links TRBV7-2 to TRBJ2-3; 11 bases line up with TRBD2. The length of the CDR3 is 14 residues. The germline CDR1 and CDR2 sequences are SGHTA and FQGNSA. V shed 5 bases and J 5 bases; nucleotides not matched to a gene: 3. In nucleotides, the CDR3 is TGTGCCAGCAGCCTCGGACTAGCGGGAGATACGCAGTATTTT. Amino acid sequence: CASSLGLAGDTQYF.

Remarks on this clone: One end of the junction fails to match germline, which may point to a read error. This chain links TRBV20-1 with TRBJ2-7; D remains ambiguous. Germline CDR1 reads DFQATT; CDR2 reads SNEGSKA (reference sequence). The CDR3 contains 11 residues. CDR3 in DNA: TGCAGTGCTCGAGACAACTACGAGCAGTACTTC. This codes for CSARDNYEQYF.

This chain joins TRBV7-2 and TRBJ1-6; TRBD1 agrees at 9 bases. Losses at the gene ends were 8 bases for V and 10 bases for J; bases not matched to a gene: 12. The CDR3 runs 15 residues. The germline V gene has CDR1 SGHTA and CDR2 FQGNSA. The CDR3 coding sequence is TGTGCCAGCCTGGAGGGGGGACAGGGATACTCACCCCTCCACTTT. This encodes CASLEGGQGYSPLHF.

The table lists this clone with a few counts. The chain couples TRBV18 to TRBJ1-1, with TRBD1 matching over 7 bases. This CDR3 has 13 residues. V shed 3 bases and J 8 bases; nucleotides not matched to a gene: 6. CDR1 KGHSH and CDR2 LQKENI come from the germline V gene. The CDR3: CASSPDLDREAFF. CDR3 nucleotides: TGTGCCAGCTCACCCGACCTGGACAGGGAAGCTTTCTTT.

The CDR3 region has the DNA TGCGCCAGCAGCTTGTTTTCCCGTGATAGCAATCAGCCCCAGCATTTT. This sequence encodes CASSLFSRDSNQPQHF. The V call is TRBV5-1, the J call TRBJ1-5; D gene ambiguous. V lost 1 base, J lost 0 bases, and 11 bases lay in between. This CDR3 is built from 16 residues. Germline V gene lookup returns CDR1 SGHRS and CDR2 YFSETQ. The full variable domain, in which reference TRBV5-1 and TRBJ1-5 provide the parts outside the CDR3, is KAGVTQTPRYLIKTRGQQVTLSCSPISGHRSVSWYQQTPGQGLQFLFEYFSETQRNKGNFPGRFSGRQFSNSRSEMNVSTLELGDSALYLCASSLFSRDSNQPQHFGDGTRLSIL.

This chain uses TRBV19 with TRBJ1-1, with D tentatively TRBD1 (6 bases). V lost 5 bases and J 4 bases, leaving 17 bases between the germline ends. The CDR3 totals 15 residues. CDR1 and CDR2 from the germline V gene are LNHDA and SQIVND (reference sequence). The CDR3 DNA sequence: TGTGCCAGTAGTGCCCCGGGAGGGGGGGCCACTGAAGCTTTCTTT. Protein sequence: CASSAPGGGATEAFF. Based on the CDR3 plus reference TRBV19 and TRBJ1-1, the full variable domain is DGGITQSPKYLFRKEGQNVTLSCEQNLNHDAMYWYRQDPGQGLRLIYYSQIVNDFQKGDIAEGYSVSREKKESFPLTVTSAQKNPTAFYLCASSAPGGGATEAFFGQGTRLTVV.

The chain has TRBV10-1 and TRBJ2-2; the D gene is possibly TRBD1 (5 bases). Trimming shortened V by 3 bases and J by 2 bases, and 13 bases separated the two germline ends. In germline, CDR1 is WNHNN, CDR2 SYGVQD (reference sequence). The CDR3 contains 16 residues. The CDR3 spells CASSDGARLNTGELFF. In nucleotides, the CDR3 is TGCGCCAGCAGTGATGGGGCTAGACTTAACACCGGGGAGCTGTTTTTT.

V and J are TRBV29-1 and TRBJ2-7, with 10 nucleotides matching TRBD1. The length of the CDR3 is 13 residues. Germline CDR1 SQVTM, CDR2 ANQGSEA. J lost 7 bases, V lost 6 bases, and 9 bases had no gene match. CDR3 DNA sequence: TGCAGCGTCCCGGGACAGGGGAATGAAGAGCAGTACTTC. As protein: CSVPGQGNEEQYF.

This clone was seen once. The gene calls are TRBV9 and TRBJ1-3; no clear D gene. CDR3 size: 16 residues. Looked up from germline, CDR1 is SGDLS and CDR2 is YYNGEE. V lost 0 bases and J lost 0, with 10 bases in between. CDR3 in amino acids: CASSVALWGSGNTIYF. In DNA, the CDR3 is TGTGCCAGCAGCGTAGCTTTGTGGGGCTCTGGAAACACCATATATTTT.